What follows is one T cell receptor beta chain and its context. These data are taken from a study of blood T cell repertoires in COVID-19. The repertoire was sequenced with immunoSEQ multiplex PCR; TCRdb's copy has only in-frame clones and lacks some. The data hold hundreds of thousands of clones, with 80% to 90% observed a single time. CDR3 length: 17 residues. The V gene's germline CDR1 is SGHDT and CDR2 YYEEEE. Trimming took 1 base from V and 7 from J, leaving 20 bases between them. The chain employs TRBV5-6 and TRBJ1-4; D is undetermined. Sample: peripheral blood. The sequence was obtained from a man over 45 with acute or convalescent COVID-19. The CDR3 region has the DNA TGTGCCAGCAGCTTGTCCGGGGTTCGGCGTGCGGCTGAAAAACTGTTTTTT. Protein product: CASSLSGVRRAAEKLFF. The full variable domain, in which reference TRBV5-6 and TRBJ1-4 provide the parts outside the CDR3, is DAGVTQSPTHLIKTRGQQVTLRCSPKSGHDTVSWYQQALGQGPQFIFQYYEEEERQRGNFPDRFSGHQFPNYSSELNVNALLLGDSALYLCASSLSGVRRAAEKLFFGSGTQLSVL.